The 6 T cell receptor beta chains below all came from one sample that was sequenced in a study of response to subunit inactivated influenza vaccine. TCRdb re-called the RT-PCR reads with MiXCR, one entry per CDR3 protein. The table lists around 570,000 distinct CDR3 sequences, 6% to 9% of them singletons. The sequences come from PBMCs from blood, collected less than 25 months after vaccination. These receptors were taken from a man between 50 and 70 years old who received an inactivated influenza vaccine.

This clonotype was picked up many times. The CDR3 region has the DNA TGCGCCAGCAACCCGATTGGGGGCAGCACAGATACGCAGTATTTT. This translates into CASNPIGGSTDTQYF. The V call is TRBV5-1, the J call TRBJ2-3, with D maybe TRBD1 (6 bases). Germline lookup yields CDR1 SGHRS and CDR2 YFSETQ. Trimming took 6 bases from V and 0 from J, leaving 14 bases between them. The CDR3 covers 15 residues.

The chain recombines TRBV7-2 with TRBJ1-2; possible D gene TRBD1, 5 bases. Trimming removed 5 bases from V and 4 bases from J, with 20 bases in between. The length of the CDR3 is 16 residues. The V gene's germline CDR1 is SGHTA and CDR2 FQGNSA. The CDR3 DNA reads TGTGCCAGCAGCCCAGGCGTTTTAGGGACGGTCTATGGCTACACCTTC. It is translated as CASSPGVLGTVYGYTF. The entire variable domain, with the rest obtained from reference TRBV7-2 and TRBJ1-2, is as follows: GAGVSQSPSNKVTEKGKDVELRCDPISGHTALYWYRQSLGQGLEFLIYFQGNSAPDKSGLPSDRFSAERTGGSVSTLTIQRTQQEDSAVYLCASSPGVLGTVYGYTFGSGTRLTVV.

This chain connects TRBV5-4 to TRBJ1-1; 12 bases are a match to TRBD1. CDR1 is SGHNT and CDR2 is YYREEE in the germline V gene (reference sequence). This CDR3 is 16 amino acids long. The trim removed 4 bases at V and 1 base at J, leaving 5 bases unmatched. CDR3 in DNA: TGTGCCAGCAGCGCCGGGACAGGGGGCACGAACACTGAAGCTTTCTTT. It codes for CASSAGTGGTNTEAFF.

V is TRBV10-3 and J is TRBJ1-5; 7 positions agree with TRBD1. V gave up 3 bases and J gave up 0 bases; unmatched junction bases: 11. The CDR3 length is 18 residues. Germline V CDR1 and CDR2: ENHRY, SYGVKD. In nucleotides, the CDR3 is TGTGCCATCAGTGATCAGGGGAGGGGGCCAAGTAGCAATCAGCCCCAGCATTTT. Its translation: CAISDQGRGPSSNQPQHF.

The gene calls are TRBV11-2 and TRBJ2-2; D is possibly TRBD2 (5 bases). The germline V gene encodes CDR1 SGHAT and CDR2 FQNNGV. CDR3 length equals 17 residues. Trimming stripped 1 base from V and 4 bases from J, with 16 bases between. The CDR3 reads CASSLVMWSSSTGELFF. The DNA for the CDR3 is TGTGCCAGCAGCTTAGTCATGTGGTCTAGCAGCACCGGGGAGCTGTTTTTT.

This clonotype was counted only a few times. The CDR3 DNA reads TGTGCCAGCAGCTTTTTTGATTTAGCGACTAATGAAAAACTGTTTTTT. Encoded protein: CASSFFDLATNEKLFF. The chain is built from TRBV7-8 and TRBJ1-4; no clear D. Deletions cut 3 bases from V and 2 bases from J, with 13 bases between. The CDR3 is 16 residues long. CDR1 and CDR2 from the germline V gene are SGHVS and FQNEAQ.